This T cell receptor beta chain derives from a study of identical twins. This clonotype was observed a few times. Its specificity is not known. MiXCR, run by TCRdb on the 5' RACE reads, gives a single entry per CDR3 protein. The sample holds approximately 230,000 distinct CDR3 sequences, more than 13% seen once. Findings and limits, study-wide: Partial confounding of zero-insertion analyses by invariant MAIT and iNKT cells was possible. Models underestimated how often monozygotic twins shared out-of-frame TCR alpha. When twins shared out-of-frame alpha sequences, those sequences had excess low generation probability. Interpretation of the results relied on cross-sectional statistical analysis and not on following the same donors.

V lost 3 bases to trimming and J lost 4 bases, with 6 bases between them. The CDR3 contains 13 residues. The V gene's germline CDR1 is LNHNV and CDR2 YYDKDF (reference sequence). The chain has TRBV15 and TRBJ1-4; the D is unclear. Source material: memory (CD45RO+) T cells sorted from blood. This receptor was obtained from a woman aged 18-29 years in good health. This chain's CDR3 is CATSSPHNEKLFF. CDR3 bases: TGTGCCACCAGCAGCCCTCATAATGAAAAACTGTTTTTT. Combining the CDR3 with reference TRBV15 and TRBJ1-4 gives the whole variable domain DAMVIQNPRYQVTQFGKPVTLSCSQTLNHNVMYWYQQKSSQAPKLLFHYYDKDFNNEADTPDNFQSRRPNTSFCFLDIRSPGLGDTAMYLCATSSPHNEKLFFGSGTQLSVL.